This T cell receptor beta chain derives from a study of Tregs in tolerant kidney transplant recipients. Unstimulated Tregs (CD4+CD25+CD127-) and CD4+CD25- non-Tregs were sorted from PBMCs. About this clone itself: Antigen unknown.

Here immunoSEQ multiplex PCR was the method, and the copy in TCRdb shows in-frame clones only, minus some. This sample has around 98,000 clones, with approximately 94% found just once. Notes on the study in general: Biological reproducibility was not directly addressed in this study. Nucleotide sequences could not be compared across some patients' samples due to primer changes.

The TCR comes from a human donor who received a combined kidney and bone marrow transplant. Material: CD4+ T cells from blood, obtained before the transplant.

CDR3 sequence: CASSLGQGRGGTEAFF. CDR3 sequence (DNA): TGTGCCAGTAGTCTGGGACAGGGAAGAGGGGGAACTGAAGCTTTCTTT. This chain uses TRBV19 with TRBJ1-1; TRBD1 aligns across 9 bases. Germline CDR1 reads LNHDA; CDR2 reads SQIVND (reference sequence). The CDR3 sequence is 16 residues long. The J segment lost 5 bases and the V segment lost 5 bases, leaving 12 bases of the junction unmatched. Full variable domain (remainder filled in from reference TRBV19 and TRBJ1-1): DGGITQSPKYLFRKEGQNVTLSCEQNLNHDAMYWYRQDPGQGLRLIYYSQIVNDFQKGDIAEGYSVSREKKESFPLTVTSAQKNPTAFYLCASSLGQGRGGTEAFFGQGTRLTVV.